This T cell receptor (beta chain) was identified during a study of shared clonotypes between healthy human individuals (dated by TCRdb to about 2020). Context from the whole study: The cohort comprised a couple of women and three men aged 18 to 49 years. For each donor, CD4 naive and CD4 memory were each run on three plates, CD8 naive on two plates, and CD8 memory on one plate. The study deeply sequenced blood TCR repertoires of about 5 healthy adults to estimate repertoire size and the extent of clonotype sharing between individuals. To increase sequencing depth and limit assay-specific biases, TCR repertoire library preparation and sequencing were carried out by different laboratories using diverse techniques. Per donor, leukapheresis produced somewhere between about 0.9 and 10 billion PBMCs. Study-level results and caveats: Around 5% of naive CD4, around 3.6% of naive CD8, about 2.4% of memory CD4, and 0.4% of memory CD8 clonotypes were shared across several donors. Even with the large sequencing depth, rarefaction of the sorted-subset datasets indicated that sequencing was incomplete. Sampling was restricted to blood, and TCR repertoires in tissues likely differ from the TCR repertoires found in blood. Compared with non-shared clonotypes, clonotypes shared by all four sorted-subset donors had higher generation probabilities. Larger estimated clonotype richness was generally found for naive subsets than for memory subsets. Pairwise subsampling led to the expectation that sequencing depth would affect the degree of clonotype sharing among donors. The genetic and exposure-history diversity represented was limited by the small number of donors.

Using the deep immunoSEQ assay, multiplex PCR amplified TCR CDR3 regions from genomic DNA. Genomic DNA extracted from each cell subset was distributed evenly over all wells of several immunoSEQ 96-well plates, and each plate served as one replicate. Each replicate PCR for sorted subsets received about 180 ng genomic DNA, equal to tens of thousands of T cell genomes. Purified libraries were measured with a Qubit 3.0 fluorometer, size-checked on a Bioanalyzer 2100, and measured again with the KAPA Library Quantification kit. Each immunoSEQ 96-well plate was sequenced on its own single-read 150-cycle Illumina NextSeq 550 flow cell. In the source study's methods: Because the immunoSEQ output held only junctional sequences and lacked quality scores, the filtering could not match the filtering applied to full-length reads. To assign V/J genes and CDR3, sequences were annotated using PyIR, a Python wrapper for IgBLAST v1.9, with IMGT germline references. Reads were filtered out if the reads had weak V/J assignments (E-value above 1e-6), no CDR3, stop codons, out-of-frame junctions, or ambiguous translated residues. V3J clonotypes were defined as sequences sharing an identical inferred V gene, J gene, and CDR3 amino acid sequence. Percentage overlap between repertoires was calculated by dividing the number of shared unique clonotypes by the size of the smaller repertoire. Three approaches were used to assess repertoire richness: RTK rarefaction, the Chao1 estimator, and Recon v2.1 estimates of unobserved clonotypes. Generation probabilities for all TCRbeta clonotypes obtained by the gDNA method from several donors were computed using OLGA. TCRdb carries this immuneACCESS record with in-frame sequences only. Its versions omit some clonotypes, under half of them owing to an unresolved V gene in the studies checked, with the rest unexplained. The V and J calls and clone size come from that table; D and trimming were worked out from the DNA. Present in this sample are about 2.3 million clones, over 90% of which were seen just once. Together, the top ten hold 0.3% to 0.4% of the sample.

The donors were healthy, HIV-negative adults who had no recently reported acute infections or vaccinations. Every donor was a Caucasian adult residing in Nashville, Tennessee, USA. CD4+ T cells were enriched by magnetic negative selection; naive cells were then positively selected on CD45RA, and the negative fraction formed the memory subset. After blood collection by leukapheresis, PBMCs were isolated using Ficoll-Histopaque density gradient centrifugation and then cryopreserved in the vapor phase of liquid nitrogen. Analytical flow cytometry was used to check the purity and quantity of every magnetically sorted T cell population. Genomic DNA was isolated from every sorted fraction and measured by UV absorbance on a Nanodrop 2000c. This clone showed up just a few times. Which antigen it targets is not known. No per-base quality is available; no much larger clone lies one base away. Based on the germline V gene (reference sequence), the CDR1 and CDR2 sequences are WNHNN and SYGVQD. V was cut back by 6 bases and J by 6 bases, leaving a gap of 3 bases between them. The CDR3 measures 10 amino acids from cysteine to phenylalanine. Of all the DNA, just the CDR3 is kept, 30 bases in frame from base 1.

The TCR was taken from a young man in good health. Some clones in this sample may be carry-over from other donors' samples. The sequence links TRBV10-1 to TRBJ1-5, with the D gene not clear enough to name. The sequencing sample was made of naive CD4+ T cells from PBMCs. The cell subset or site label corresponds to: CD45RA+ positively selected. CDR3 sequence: CASRAQPQHF. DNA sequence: TGCGCCAGCAGGGCTCAGCCCCAGCATTTT.